Below, one TCR beta chain is given with its context. This clonotype was picked up a small number of times. Its antigen is currently not known. Base-call qualities are not available, and no considerably larger clone is one nucleotide away. Trimming removed 3 bases from V and 3 bases from J, leaving 11 bases between the germline ends. The CDR3 runs 14 residues from the cysteine to the phenylalanine. The entry retains the CDR3 DNA only, 42 bases that are in frame from base 1. Reading the germline V gene gives CDR1 SGHVS and CDR2 FNYEAQ. This record belongs to a study of CD8 T cells in ankylosing spondylitis (dated by TCRdb to 2015 to 2018). About the study as a whole: To find TCR variants linked to disease, the study profiled T cell receptor beta repertoires in ankylosing spondylitis patients and healthy donors. The full study cohort comprised 25 ankylosing spondylitis patients and 85 to 120 healthy donors. Peripheral blood samples were taken, and synovial fluid was additionally collected from ankylosing spondylitis patients. What the study reported, not specific to this receptor: A CD8+ phenotype was shown by the disease-linked clones, which were found at relatively low frequencies in peripheral blood. Blood from ankylosing spondylitis patients appeared to be characterized by a TCR beta motif composed of under 10 highly homologous amino acid variants. Some motif variants had previously been reported in the synovial fluid and blood of reactive arthritis patients, which suggests shared mechanisms of disease initiation. The disease-linked clones were reported to be significantly enriched in matched synovial fluid samples from ankylosing spondylitis patients.

The reads were generated on an Illumina HiSeq 2500. Quantitative 5'-RACE with molecular barcodes was the method used to prepare the TCR beta libraries. Per the original workflow: A new computational method based on a probabilistic model of VDJ rearrangement was used to identify disease-linked TCR variants. Using fastp trimming at Q25 and MiXCR clonotype assembly, TCRdb reanalyzed the public sequencing data and kept in-frame beta chains. Merged by CDR3 protein, the rows form single entries marked with the most common genes and DNA. TCRdb's processing, not the study's, gives the V and J calls here. The sample table holds 220,000 or so distinct CDR3 sequences, of which approximately 20% were seen once. The ten largest clones capture about 39% of the sample.

This TCR derives from a male donor with ankylosing spondylitis. Sequenced input: blood, either unsorted or a sorted T cell fraction (not recorded which). This receptor chain uses TRBV7-6 and TRBJ1-1; the best D guess is TRBD1, with 6 bases matching. The DNA sequence follows: TGTGCCAGCAGCTTGTACAGGGTAGACACTGAAGCTTTCTTT. Its amino acids are CASSLYRVDTEAFF.